The clone carrying this TCR beta chain occurred a few times. The antigen is unknown. CDR1 is KGHSH and CDR2 is LQKENI in the germline V gene. CDR3 length: 16 amino acids. The V end lost 6 bases, the J end lost 1 base, and 18 bases lay between the germline ends. TCRdb's copy holds only in-frame clones and misses some; the assay was immunoSEQ multiplex PCR. Among approximately 980,000 clones, approximately 80% were seen once, and the ten largest hold around 1.4%. This sample stems from a study of shared clonotypes between healthy human individuals. General study findings and limits: Clonotype sharing across donors was expected to vary with sequencing depth.

The sample comprised memory CD4+ T cells sorted from blood. As for subset: CD45RA-negative fraction. The rearrangement uses TRBV18 and TRBJ1-1; D unresolved. The receptor comes from a man aged 18 to 29 in good health. Here the CDR3 reads CASSSSMDSGNTEAFF. The CDR3 region has the DNA TGTGCCAGCTCCAGCTCCATGGATAGTGGGAACACTGAAGCTTTCTTT. The variable domain in full, completed from reference TRBV18 and TRBJ1-1, reads NAGVMQNPRHLVRRRGQEARLRCSPMKGHSHVYWYRQLPEEGLKFMVYLQKENIIDESGMPKERFSAEFPKEGPSILRIQQVVRGDSAAYFCASSSSMDSGNTEAFFGQGTRLTVV.